These 10 T cell receptor beta chains were all obtained from the same sample, sequenced in a study of blood T cell repertoires in COVID-19. Assay used: immunoSEQ multiplex PCR; TCRdb lists only in-frame clones, some missing. This table holds several thousand clones, 80% to 90% found once. The sequenced sample was peripheral blood. Source of these receptors: a human donor in a cohort sampled during active COVID-19.

J is TRBJ1-6 and V is TRBV9; 7 nucleotides agree with TRBD1. This CDR3 is 16 amino acids long. Losses at the gene ends were 3 bases for V and 8 bases for J; bases not matched to a gene: 11. The germline CDR1 and CDR2 sequences are SGDLS and YYNGEE. Here the CDR3 DNA reads TGTGCCAGCAGCGACCAAAGGGGGCAGGGGCATTCACCCCTCCACTTT. Translation gives CASSDQRGQGHSPLHF.

This chain uses TRBV10-1 with TRBJ2-4; D remains unclear. This CDR3 is built from 16 residues. Trimming took off 2 bases at V and 4 bases at J, with 15 bases between the two ends. Germline assignment: CDR1 WNHNN and CDR2 SYGVQD (reference sequence). CDR3 coding DNA: TGCGCCAGCAGTGAGACGGTATCAGGCCTTAAAAACATTCAGTACTTC. Encoded protein: CASSETVSGLKNIQYF.

The chain has TRBV5-4 and TRBJ1-1; TRBD1 agrees at 7 bases. After removal of 0 bases from V and 4 bases from J, the junction contained 9 bases not matched to a gene. The CDR3 has 16 residues. Germline V gene data show CDR1 as SGHNT and CDR2 as YYREEE (reference sequence). The CDR3 region has the DNA TGTGCCAGCAGCTTGGGGCAGGGGGTCTGGGGCACTGAAGCTTTCTTT. This sequence encodes CASSLGQGVWGTEAFF.

This chain's CDR3 is CASRTGGSLGNQPQHF. CDR3 bases: TGTGCCAGCCGGACAGGAGGGAGCCTAGGCAATCAGCCCCAGCATTTT. The chain has TRBV2 and TRBJ1-5; the match to TRBD1 covers 7 bases. This CDR3 spans 16 amino acids. Losses at the gene ends were 8 bases for V and 2 bases for J; bases not matched to a gene: 12. The germline gives CDR1 SNHLY, CDR2 FYNNEI.

This clone was seen a few times. The DNA for the CDR3 is TGTGCCAGTAGCTCGCGGGGACAGGGCTATGGCTACACCTTC. Translating gives CASSSRGQGYGYTF. The chain joins TRBV19 to TRBJ1-2, with 9 bases matching TRBD1. This CDR3 is built from 14 residues. Per germline, CDR1 LNHDA and CDR2 SQIVND (reference sequence). Trimming cost V 6 bases and J 4 bases; bases outside gene matches: 6.

The chain recombines TRBV18 with TRBJ2-3; D is perhaps TRBD1 (6 bases). The length of the CDR3 is 16 residues. Germline V gene data show CDR1 as KGHSH and CDR2 as LQKENI. Trimming removed 4 bases at V and 0 bases at J, with 14 bases between. The CDR3 protein is CASSHDRTWSTDTQYF. CDR3 DNA: TGTGCCAGCTCACACGACAGGACCTGGAGCACAGATACGCAGTATTTT. The full variable domain, completed using reference TRBV18 and TRBJ2-3, is NAGVMQNPRHLVRRRGQEARLRCSPMKGHSHVYWYRQLPEEGLKFMVYLQKENIIDESGMPKERFSAEFPKEGPSILRIQQVVRGDSAAYFCASSHDRTWSTDTQYFGPGTRLTVL.

V and J are TRBV6-2 or TRBV6-3 and TRBJ2-7; 13 bases are shared with TRBD2. Germline lookup yields CDR1 MNHEY and CDR2 SVGEGT. This CDR3 has 18 residues. Germline trimming cut 6 bases from V and 7 bases from J; bases unmatched to any gene: 18. The CDR3 region has the DNA TGTGCCAGCAGCATCAGACCCCCACTAGCGGGGGGGCCAAGGGAGCAGTACTTC. As protein: CASSIRPPLAGGPREQYF.

There are a few counts of this clone. The chain combines TRBV3-1 (or the pseudogene TRBV3-2) with TRBJ2-7; D gene uncertain. Germline V gene lookup returns CDR1 LGHDT and CDR2 YNNKEL (reference sequence). CDR3 length: 12 amino acids. The V gene lost 3 bases and the J gene lost 4 bases, with 7 bases spanning the gap. The CDR3 is CASSHVRYEQYF. In nucleotides, the CDR3 is TGTGCCAGCAGCCATGTCCGGTACGAGCAGTACTTC.

This clone was seen once. This chain joins TRBV24-1 and TRBJ2-3, with D perhaps matching TRBD1 (6 bases). This CDR3 has 15 amino acids. Germline CDR1 and CDR2: KGHDR and SFDVKD. Trimming cost V 3 bases and J 2 bases, with 11 bases left between them. The CDR3 DNA reads TGTGCCACCAGTGATCCCCGGACAGACACAGATACGCAGTATTTT. Encoded protein: CATSDPRTDTDTQYF.

The chain employs TRBV9 and TRBJ1-1, with 8 nucleotides matching TRBD1. Germline V CDR1 and CDR2: SGDLS, YYNGEE. This CDR3 has 17 amino acids. Losses at the gene ends were 3 bases for V and 0 bases for J; bases not matched to a gene: 10. The CDR3 protein is CASSALRTGFMNTEAFF. CDR3 nucleotide sequence: TGTGCCAGCAGCGCCCTCCGGACAGGGTTCATGAACACTGAAGCTTTCTTT.